The rows below give T cell receptor beta chains drawn from one sample of a study of lymphopenia after photon versus proton radiotherapy. The method was immunoSEQ multiplex PCR; TCRdb's version includes in-frame clones alone and lacks a portion of them. Counted here are tens of thousands of clones, 86% occurring once; the ten biggest clones make up about a tenth. Material: peripheral blood, obtained from a patient treated with proton-based radiotherapy. The receptor set was obtained from a woman in her 70s with pancreatic cancer. Some clones in this sample may be carry-over from other donors' samples. Each CDR3 is given with its conserved first and last residue. Each record gives: V gene, D gene, J gene, clone size, CDR3 protein, CDR3 DNA. A D gene is named only where the DNA matches it firmly. Clone sizes are given selectively: once, few, many, or a class where the clone is expanded.

TRBV6-6	NA	TRBJ1-6	NA	CASSYPHEGSNSPLHF	TGTGCCAGCAGTTACCCACACGAGGGCTCAAATTCACCCCTCCACTTT
TRBV9	TRBD1	TRBJ2-5	NA	CASSVLDRGETQYF	TGTGCCAGCAGCGTACTTGACAGGGGGGAGACCCAGTACTTC
TRBV10-3	NA	TRBJ1-2	NA	CATTPGPLEYYGYTF	TGTGCCACTACTCCCGGACCCCTGGAATACTATGGCTACACCTTC
TRBV18	NA	TRBJ1-1	once	CASSPQRGNTEAFF	TGTGCCAGCTCACCACAGCGGGGGAACACTGAAGCTTTCTTT
TRBV4-3	NA	TRBJ2-5	NA	CASSQDSGPRETQYF	TGCGCCAGCAGCCAAGATTCGGGACCAAGGGAGACCCAGTACTTC
TRBV28	TRBD1	TRBJ2-7	NA	CASRAPGQGHEQYF	TGTGCCAGCAGGGCACCGGGACAGGGCCACGAGCAGTACTTC
TRBV7-3	TRBD2	TRBJ2-2	NA	CASSLGLAGRELFF	TGTGCCAGCAGCCTGGGACTAGCGGGAAGGGAGCTGTTTTTT
TRBV29-1	TRBD1	TRBJ1-5	NA	CSVGQGAGSNQPQHF	TGCAGCGTTGGACAGGGGGCTGGGAGCAATCAGCCCCAGCATTTT
TRBV6-1	TRBD1	TRBJ1-1	NA	CASSEPGQGHTEAFF	TGTGCCAGCAGTGAACCGGGACAGGGACACACTGAAGCTTTCTTT
TRBV6-6	NA	TRBJ2-1	once	CASSDPGTRIYNEQFF	TGTGCCAGCAGCGACCCCGGGACACGAATCTACAATGAGCAGTTCTTC
TRBV6-5	TRBD1	TRBJ2-2	NA	CASSRTGAHTGELFF	TGTGCCAGCAGCCGAACAGGGGCGCACACCGGGGAGCTGTTTTTT
TRBV25-1	NA	TRBJ2-2	NA	CASSERSVGELFF	TGTGCCAGCAGTGAACGTTCGGTCGGGGAGCTGTTTTTT
TRBV6-5	TRBD1	TRBJ1-2	few	CASSRQGAYGYTF	TGTGCCAGCAGTCGACAGGGCGCCTATGGCTACACCTTC
TRBV14	NA	TRBJ2-4	few	CASSRRDLIAKNIQYF	TGTGCCAGCAGCCGGAGGGACCTTATAGCCAAAAACATTCAGTACTTC
TRBV6-6	NA	TRBJ1-4	NA	CASSYSGREKLFF	TGTGCCAGCAGTTACTCTGGGCGCGAAAAACTGTTTTTT
TRBV9	NA	TRBJ2-3	NA	CASSVALMGTGVTDTQYF	TGTGCCAGCAGCGTAGCTCTGATGGGAACGGGTGTCACAGATACGCAGTATTTT
TRBV27	TRBD2	TRBJ2-7	once	CASSFIAGGREQYF	TGTGCCAGCAGTTTTATAGCGGGAGGGAGGGAGCAGTACTTC
TRBV7-2	NA	TRBJ1-1	NA	CASSPDGQPNTEAFF	TGTGCCAGCAGCCCGGACGGGCAGCCGAACACTGAAGCTTTCTTT
TRBV30	TRBD1	TRBJ2-1	NA	CAWTRDSPYNEQFF	TGTGCCTGGACCCGGGACAGCCCCTACAATGAGCAGTTCTTC
TRBV7-3	NA	TRBJ2-5	once	CASSLTWGETQYF	TGTGCCAGCAGCTTAACGTGGGGGGAGACCCAGTACTTC
TRBV5-1	NA	TRBJ2-3	NA	CASSLGGGTDTQYF	TGCGCCAGCAGCTTGGGAGGAGGGACAGATACGCAGTATTTT
TRBV7-6	TRBD1	TRBJ2-3	NA	CASSPGTGPDTQYF	TGTGCCAGCAGCCCCGGGACAGGACCAGATACGCAGTATTTT
TRBV28	TRBD2	TRBJ2-4	NA	CASRHVSGVAKNIQYF	TGTGCCAGCAGACACGTTAGCGGGGTAGCCAAAAACATTCAGTACTTC
TRBV27	NA	TRBJ2-1	NA	CASSSLYLRSTYNEQFF	TGTGCCAGCAGTTCACTATACCTACGGAGCACCTACAATGAGCAGTTCTTC